The present T cell receptor (beta chain) was sequenced within a study of shared clonotypes between healthy human individuals. Study-wide results and caveats: In contrast to clonotypes shared by all four donors, non-shared clonotypes had lower generation probabilities.

This CDR3 is 14 amino acids long. CDR1 and CDR2 (germline): LNHDA, SQIVND (reference sequence). Trimming removed 6 bases from V and 5 bases from J, with 16 bases in between. Regarding this clone: The antigen remains undetermined.

Positively selected for CCR7, the CD45RO-negative cells used as naive CD8 cells excluded terminally differentiated effector memory CD45RA+ cells. Donors were healthy HIV-negative adults without recent acute infections or vaccinations. The data were produced by immunoSEQ multiplex PCR, yet TCRdb's version contains in-frame clones alone and is incomplete. The data show roughly 550,000 clones, around 95% seen once. Sequencing was carried out using naive CD8+ T cells sorted from blood. The genes are TRBV19 and TRBJ2-5; the D gene could be TRBD1 or TRBD2 (5 bases each). The receptor's source is a woman aged 25 to 39 in good health. In nucleotides, the CDR3 is TGTGCCAGTAGCTCGCTTTGGGGGTCGGAGACCCAGTACTTC. Translated, it gives CASSSLWGSETQYF.